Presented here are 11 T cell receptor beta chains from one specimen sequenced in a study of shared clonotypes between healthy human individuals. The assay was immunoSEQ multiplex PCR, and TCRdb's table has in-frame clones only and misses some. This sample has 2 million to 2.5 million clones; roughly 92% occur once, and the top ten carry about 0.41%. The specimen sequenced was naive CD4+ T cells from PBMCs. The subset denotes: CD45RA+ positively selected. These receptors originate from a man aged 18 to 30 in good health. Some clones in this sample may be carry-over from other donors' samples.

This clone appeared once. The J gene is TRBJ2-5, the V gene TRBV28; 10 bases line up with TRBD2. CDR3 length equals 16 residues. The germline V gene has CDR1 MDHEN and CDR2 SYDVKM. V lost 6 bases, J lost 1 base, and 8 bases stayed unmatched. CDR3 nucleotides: TGTGCCAGCAGCCGACTGGGACTAGCGATCCAAGAGACCCAGTACTTC. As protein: CASSRLGLAIQETQYF.

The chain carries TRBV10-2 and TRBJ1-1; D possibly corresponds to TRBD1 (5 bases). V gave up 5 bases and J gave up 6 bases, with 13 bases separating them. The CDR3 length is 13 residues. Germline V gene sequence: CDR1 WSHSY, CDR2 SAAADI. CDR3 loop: CASSTTGGAEAFF. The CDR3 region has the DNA TGCGCCAGCAGTACTACAGGAGGGGCTGAAGCTTTCTTT.

CDR3 coding DNA: TGTGCCTGGAGGGACAGGGGGCCCCATGGCTACACCTTC. Translated: CAWRDRGPHGYTF. This chain joins TRBV30 and TRBJ1-2; TRBD1 agrees at 11 bases. V gave up 3 bases and J gave up 6 bases; unmatched junction bases: 3. Germline lookup yields CDR1 GTSNPN and CDR2 SVGIG (reference sequence). CDR3 length equals 13 residues.

The CDR3 DNA reads as TGTGCCAGCAGTGAAGCGGGGACTAGCGGGAGACGCGGGCAGTTCTTC. This codes for CASSEAGTSGRRGQFF. The chain has TRBV6-1 and TRBJ2-1; 14 bases agree with TRBD2. This CDR3 is 16 amino acids long. V dropped 0 bases and J dropped 12; count of bases not matched to a gene: 7. Germline values: CDR1 MNHNS, CDR2 SASEGT.

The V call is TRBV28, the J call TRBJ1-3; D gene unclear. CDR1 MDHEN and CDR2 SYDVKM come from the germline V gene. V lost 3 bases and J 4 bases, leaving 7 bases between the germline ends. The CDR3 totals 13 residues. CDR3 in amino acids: CASSFYAGNTIYF. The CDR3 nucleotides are TGTGCCAGCAGTTTTTACGCAGGAAACACCATATATTTT. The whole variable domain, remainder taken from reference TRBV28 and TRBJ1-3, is DVKVTQSSRYLVKRTGEKVFLECVQDMDHENMFWYRQDPGLGLRLIYFSYDVKMKEKGDIPEGYSVSREKKERFSLILESASTNQTSMYLCASSFYAGNTIYFGEGSWLTVV.

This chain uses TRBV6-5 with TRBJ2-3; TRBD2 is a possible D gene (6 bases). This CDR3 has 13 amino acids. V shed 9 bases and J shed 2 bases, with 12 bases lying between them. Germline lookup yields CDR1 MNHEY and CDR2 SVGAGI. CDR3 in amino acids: CASWGVITDTQYF. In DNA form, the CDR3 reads TGTGCCAGTTGGGGGGTGATCACAGATACGCAGTATTTT.

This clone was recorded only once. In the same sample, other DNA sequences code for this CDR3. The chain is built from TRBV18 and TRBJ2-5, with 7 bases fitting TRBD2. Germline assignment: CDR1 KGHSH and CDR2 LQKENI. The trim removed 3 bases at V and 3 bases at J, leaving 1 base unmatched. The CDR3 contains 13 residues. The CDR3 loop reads CASSPGGEETQYF. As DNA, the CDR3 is TGTGCCAGCTCACCGGGGGGGGAAGAGACCCAGTACTTC.

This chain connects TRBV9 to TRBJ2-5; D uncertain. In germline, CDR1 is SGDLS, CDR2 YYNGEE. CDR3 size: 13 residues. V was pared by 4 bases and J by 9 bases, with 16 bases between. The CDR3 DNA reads TGTGCCAGCAGCCTTTGGACGGGCCAGGCCCAGTACTTC. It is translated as CASSLWTGQAQYF.

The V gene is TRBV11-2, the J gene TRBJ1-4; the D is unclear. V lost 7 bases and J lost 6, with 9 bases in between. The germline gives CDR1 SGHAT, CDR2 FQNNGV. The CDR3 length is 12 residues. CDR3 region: CASTLRDEKLFF. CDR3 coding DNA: TGTGCCAGCACCCTAAGGGATGAAAAACTGTTTTTT. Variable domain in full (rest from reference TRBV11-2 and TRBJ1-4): EAGVAQSPRYKIIEKRQSVAFWCNPISGHATLYWYQQILGQGPKLLIQFQNNGVVDDSQLPKDRFSAERLKGVDSTLKIQPAKLEDSAVYLCASTLRDEKLFFGSGTQLSVL.

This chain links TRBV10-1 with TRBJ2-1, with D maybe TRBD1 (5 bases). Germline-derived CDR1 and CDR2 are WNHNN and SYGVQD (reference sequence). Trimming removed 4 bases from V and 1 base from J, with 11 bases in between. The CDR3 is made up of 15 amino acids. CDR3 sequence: CASSAGPRSYNEQFF. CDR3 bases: TGCGCCAGCAGTGCAGGGCCCCGGTCCTACAATGAGCAGTTCTTC.

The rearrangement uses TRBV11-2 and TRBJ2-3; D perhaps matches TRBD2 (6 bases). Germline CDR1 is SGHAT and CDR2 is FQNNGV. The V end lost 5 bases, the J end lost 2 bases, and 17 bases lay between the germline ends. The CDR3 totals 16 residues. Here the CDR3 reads CASSRIGTGLTDTQYF. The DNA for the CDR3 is TGTGCCAGCAGCCGGATCGGGACGGGACTCACAGATACGCAGTATTTT.